This T cell receptor beta chain was captured by sequencing in a study of blood T cell repertoires in COVID-19. Study context: Whether acute or convalescent, the COVID-19 samples came from the United States, Italy and Spain. PBMCs, B-cell-depleted T cells, or T cells provided the cDNA or gDNA that made up the material.

CDR1 is SNHLY and CDR2 is FYNNEI in the germline V gene. V dropped 4 bases and J dropped 0 bases, with 7 bases sitting between them. This CDR3 is 14 amino acids long. Sequencing used immunoSEQ multiplex PCR; TCRdb keeps in-frame clones, though not all of them. The sample consists of some 87,000 clones, 75% to 90% of them appearing once. The clonotype originates from a woman between 70 and 85 years old with acute or convalescent COVID-19. V usage is TRBV2 and J usage is TRBJ1-5, with D perhaps matching TRBD1 (5 bases). Sequenced: peripheral blood. The CDR3 nucleotides are TGTGCCAGCAGTGGACAGTATAGCAATCAGCCCCAGCATTTT. Its protein is CASSGQYSNQPQHF. Together with reference TRBV2 and TRBJ1-5, the CDR3 gives the full variable domain: EPEVTQTPSHQVTQMGQEVILRCVPISNHLYFYWYRQILGQKVEFLVSFYNNEISEKSEIFDDQFSVERPDGSNFTLKIRSTKLEDSAMYFCASSGQYSNQPQHFGDGTRLSIL.